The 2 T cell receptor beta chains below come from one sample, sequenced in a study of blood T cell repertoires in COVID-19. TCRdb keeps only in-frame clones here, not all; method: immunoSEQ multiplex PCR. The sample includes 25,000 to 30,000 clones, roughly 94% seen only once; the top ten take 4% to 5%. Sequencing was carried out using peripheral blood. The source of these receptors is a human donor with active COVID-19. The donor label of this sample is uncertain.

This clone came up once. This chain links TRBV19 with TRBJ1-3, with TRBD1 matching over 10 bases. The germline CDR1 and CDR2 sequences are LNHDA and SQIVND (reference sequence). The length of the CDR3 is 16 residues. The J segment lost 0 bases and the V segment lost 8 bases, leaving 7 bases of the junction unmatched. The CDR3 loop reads CASGRDRGLSGNTIYF. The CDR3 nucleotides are TGTGCCAGTGGCCGGGACAGGGGTCTCTCTGGAAACACCATATATTTT.

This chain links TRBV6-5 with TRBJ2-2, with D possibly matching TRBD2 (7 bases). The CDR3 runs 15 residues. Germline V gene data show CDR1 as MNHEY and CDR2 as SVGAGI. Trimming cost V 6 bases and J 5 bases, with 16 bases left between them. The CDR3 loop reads CASSRGAGTTGELFF. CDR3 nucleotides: TGTGCCAGCAGCCGGGGGGCAGGCACGACCGGGGAGCTGTTTTTT.